This T cell receptor (beta chain) was obtained from a study of blood T cell repertoires in COVID-19. V dropped 8 bases and J dropped 4 bases, with 11 bases sitting between them. CDR3 length: 12 residues. Germline V gene lookup returns CDR1 MDHEN and CDR2 SYDVKM. Generated by immunoSEQ multiplex PCR, the TCRdb table keeps only in-frame clones and is missing some. The top ten hold less than 2% of the sample, which has 170,000 or so clones, roughly 83% seen once. Specimen: peripheral blood. The chain employs TRBV28 and TRBJ1-2; D may be TRBD1 (6 bases). The receptor was isolated from a human donor in a cohort sampled during active COVID-19. The CDR3 region has the DNA TGTGCCAGCCTAGGACAGACCTATGGCTACACCTTC. Its protein product is CASLGQTYGYTF.